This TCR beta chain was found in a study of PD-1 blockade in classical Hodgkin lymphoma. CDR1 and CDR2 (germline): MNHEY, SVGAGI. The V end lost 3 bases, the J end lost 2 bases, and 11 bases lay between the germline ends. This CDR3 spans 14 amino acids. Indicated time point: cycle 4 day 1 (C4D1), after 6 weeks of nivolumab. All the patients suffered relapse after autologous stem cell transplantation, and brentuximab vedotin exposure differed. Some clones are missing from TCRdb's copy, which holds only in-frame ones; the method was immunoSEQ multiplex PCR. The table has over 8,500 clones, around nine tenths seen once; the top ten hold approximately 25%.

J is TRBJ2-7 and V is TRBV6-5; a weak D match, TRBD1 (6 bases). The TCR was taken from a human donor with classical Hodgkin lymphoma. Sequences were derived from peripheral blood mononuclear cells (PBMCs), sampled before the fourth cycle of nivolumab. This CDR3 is CASSYLTGPYEQYF. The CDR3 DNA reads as TGTGCCAGCAGTTATCTAACAGGGCCCTACGAGCAGTACTTC.